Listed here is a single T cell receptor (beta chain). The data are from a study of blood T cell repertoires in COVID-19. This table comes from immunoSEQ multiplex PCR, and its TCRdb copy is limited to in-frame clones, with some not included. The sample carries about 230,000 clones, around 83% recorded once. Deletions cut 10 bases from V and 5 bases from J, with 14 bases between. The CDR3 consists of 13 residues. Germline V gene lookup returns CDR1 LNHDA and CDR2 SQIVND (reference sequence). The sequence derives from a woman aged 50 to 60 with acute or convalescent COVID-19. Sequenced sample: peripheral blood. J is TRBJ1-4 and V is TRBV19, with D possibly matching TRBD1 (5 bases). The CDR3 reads CATEGRENEKLFF. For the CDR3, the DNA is TGTGCCACAGAGGGGAGGGAGAATGAAAAACTGTTTTTT.